What follows describes a single T cell receptor beta chain. Germline V CDR1 and CDR2: SGDLS, YYNGEE. The CDR3 extends over 15 amino acids. Alongside a J-beta primer mix, a sample-barcoded 5' primer served in a second PCR lasting about 7 to 11 cycles. TCRdb recomputed calls from the 5' RACE reads with MiXCR, one row per CDR3 protein. Among over 1,500,000 distinct CDR3 sequences listed, about 39% were seen once. The data stem from a study of blood T cells in healthy people across ages. Sequencing was carried out using blood. The chain couples TRBV9 to TRBJ2-4; perhaps D is TRBD1 or TRBD2 (5 bases each). The J call may be incorrect, as the DNA end agrees better with TRBJ2-7. The TCR comes from a human donor in good health. The CDR3 spells CASSVPRTAQGEQYF. The CDR3 DNA is TGTGCCAGCAGCGTCCCCCGGACTGCTCAGGGCGAGCAGTACTTC.